This T cell receptor (beta chain) was found in a study of identical twins. TCRdb passed the 5' RACE reads through MiXCR, listing each CDR3 protein once. Among around 960,000 distinct CDR3 sequences listed, approximately 13% were seen once. The CDR3 has 16 amino acids. Germline CDR1 SGHRS, CDR2 YFSETQ. V gave up 2 bases and J gave up 2 bases, with 14 bases separating them. In its sample, this clonotype was seen a few times. These same data were also listed under a study on yellow fever vaccine responses in identical twins.

The chain recombines TRBV5-1 with TRBJ2-1, with a tentative D call TRBD1 (6 bases). Material for sequencing was PBMCs. This TCR came from a woman between 18 and 29 years old in good health. For the CDR3, the DNA is TGCGCCAGCAGCTTAATGCCACAGGGAACCTACAATGAGCAGTTCTTC. Encoded protein: CASSLMPQGTYNEQFF. The full variable domain, with the rest looked up from reference TRBV5-1 and TRBJ2-1, is KAGVTQTPRYLIKTRGQQVTLSCSPISGHRSVSWYQQTPGQGLQFLFEYFSETQRNKGNFPGRFSGRQFSNSRSEMNVSTLELGDSALYLCASSLMPQGTYNEQFFGPGTRLTVL.